The 10 T cell receptor beta chains in this list originate from one sample, sequenced in a study of early T cells in non-severe SARS-CoV-2 infection. TCRdb reanalysed the 5' RACE reads using MiXCR and keeps one entry per CDR3 protein. The data hold tens of thousands of distinct CDR3 sequences, with 10% to 15% observed a single time. Sequenced here: whole blood, sampled at baseline. These receptors came from an adult who was a healthcare worker with PCR-confirmed SARS-CoV-2 infection or an uninfected control (not recorded which).

This clonotype was picked up many times. The chain combines TRBV12-3 or TRBV12-4 with TRBJ2-1; TRBD1 aligns across 7 bases. V lost 3 bases and J lost 4; bases outside the gene matches: 6. This CDR3 spans 15 amino acids. This chain's CDR3 is CASSFGATGYNEQFF. CDR3 coding DNA: TGTGCCAGCAGTTTTGGGGCGACAGGGTACAATGAGCAGTTCTTC.

This clonotype occurred many times. The chain recombines TRBV6-1 with TRBJ2-3; 14 bases are shared with TRBD2. The CDR3 loop spans 15 amino acids. Germline loops: CDR1 MNHNS, CDR2 SASEGT. The V segment lost 8 bases and the J segment 4 bases; nucleotides outside the gene matches: 5. CDR3 sequence (DNA): TGTGCCAGCCAACCGGGACTAGCGGGAGCAGATACGCAGTATTTT. This encodes CASQPGLAGADTQYF.

V usage is TRBV11-2 and J usage is TRBJ2-5, with D possibly TRBD2 on 7 matching bases. The length of the CDR3 is 15 residues. The ends were cut back, 3 bases at V and 4 bases at J, with 15 bases in the middle. Germline assignment: CDR1 SGHAT and CDR2 FQNNGV. In DNA, the CDR3 is TGTGCCAGCAGCTTGCCCGGGGGGCGGGCAGAGACCCAGTACTTC. Translation gives CASSLPGGRAETQYF.

The table lists this clonotype with a few counts. The J gene is TRBJ1-3, the V gene TRBV18; the D is unclear. V was trimmed by 2 bases and J by 0 bases, leaving 8 bases between them. Germline lookup yields CDR1 KGHSH and CDR2 LQKENI. The CDR3 length is 15 residues. The CDR3 region is CASSPGRDSGNTIYF. CDR3 in DNA: TGTGCCAGCTCACCAGGGAGGGACTCTGGAAACACCATATATTTT.

This chain connects TRBV20-1 to TRBJ1-6; 9 positions match TRBD1. The CDR3 is made up of 14 amino acids. J lost 5 bases, V lost 6 bases, and 5 bases had no gene match. Germline V gene sequence: CDR1 DFQATT, CDR2 SNEGSKA (reference sequence). CDR3 loop: CSAGDRGNNSPLHF. In DNA form, the CDR3 reads TGCAGTGCGGGAGACAGGGGGAATAATTCACCCCTCCACTTT.

This chain links TRBV4-3 with TRBJ2-7; tentatively, D is TRBD1 (6 bases). CDR3 length: 13 residues. Germline CDR1 reads LGHNA; CDR2 reads YSLEER. Trimming took off 2 bases at V and 4 bases at J, with 9 bases between the two ends. CDR3 amino acids: CASSQIQGYEQYF. The CDR3 region has the DNA TGCGCCAGCAGCCAAATACAGGGATACGAGCAGTACTTC.

This clonotype occurred many times. The rearrangement links TRBV19 to TRBJ2-3; TRBD1 matches 8 bases. Looked up from germline, CDR1 is LNHDA and CDR2 is SQIVND (reference sequence). This CDR3 comprises 14 residues. V gave up 6 bases and J gave up 2 bases; unmatched junction bases: 4. CDR3: CASRPGQDTDTQYF. As DNA, the CDR3 is TGTGCCAGTAGACCGGGACAGGACACAGATACGCAGTATTTT.

The chain links TRBV29-1 to TRBJ2-3, with 11 positions matching TRBD1. CDR1 is SQVTM and CDR2 is ANQGSEA in the germline V gene. The ends lost 0 bases at V and 5 bases at J; junction bases unmatched: 7. This CDR3 is built from 16 residues. CDR3 residues: CSVEDSGQGVLDTQYF. CDR3 nucleotides: TGCAGCGTTGAAGATTCGGGACAGGGGGTTTTAGATACGCAGTATTTT.

This chain links TRBV2 with TRBJ1-6, with a weak D call TRBD1 (5 bases). Per the germline V gene, CDR1 is SNHLY and CDR2 is FYNNEI. The CDR3 is made up of 15 amino acids. Trimming pared 6 bases from V and 4 bases from J, leaving 13 bases between. The CDR3 is CASRGESAYNSPLHF. CDR3 nucleotides: TGTGCCAGCAGGGGGGAATCGGCGTATAATTCACCCCTCCACTTT.

V and J are TRBV6-5 and TRBJ2-4; 9 nucleotides agree with TRBD2. Germline V gene data show CDR1 as MNHEY and CDR2 as SVGAGI. V lost 0 bases and J lost 2; bases outside the gene matches: 11. The CDR3 has 19 amino acids. CDR3 DNA: TGTGCCAGCAGTTACTCCTGGACTAGCGTCAGGGGGACCAAAAACATTCAGTACTTC. It translates to CASSYSWTSVRGTKNIQYF.